Described below is a single T cell receptor (beta chain) sequence and its context. Its antigen is undetermined. Primers: 60 Vbeta forward and 13 Jbeta reverse. Profiling relied on immunoSEQ multiplex PCR, and the TCRdb table lists in-frame clones only, not all of them. There are approximately 140,000 clones in the sample; about three fifths occur only once, and about 7.1% lies in the top ten. The data belong to a study of cytomegalovirus exposure and HLA in healthy donors. Every donor was a healthy person donating bone marrow. Overall study findings and caveats: Highly shared sequence variants in one cluster were likely a sequencing artifact. The investigators catalogued about 170 TCR beta chains as cytomegalovirus-associated.

Sequenced: PBMCs. The source of this sequence is a woman in her sixties or seventies in good health and CMV-seropositive.

For the CDR3, the DNA is TGTGCCAGCTCACCACCGGGCAGCGGGAGGGTCCACAATGAGCAGTTCTTC. Residues: CASSPPGSGRVHNEQFF. The chain recombines TRBV18 with TRBJ2-1; 10 bases are a match to TRBD2. Trimming cost V 0 bases and J 5 bases; bases outside gene matches: 7. CDR3 size: 17 residues. The germline CDR1 and CDR2 sequences are KGHSH and LQKENI.